These 28 T cell receptor beta chains originate from one sample sequenced in a study of shared clonotypes between healthy human individuals. Sequencing used immunoSEQ multiplex PCR; TCRdb keeps in-frame clones, though not all of them. Among fewer than 130,000 clones, about 70% were seen once, and the ten largest hold around 25%. Input material: memory CD8+ T cells sorted from blood. Subset given: CD45RO+ cells pooled with CCR7-negative TemRA cells. The receptors come from a woman aged 30 to 39 in good health.

This clone turned up a few times. The V call is TRBV5-4, the J call TRBJ2-7; D possibly corresponds to TRBD1 (7 bases). The CDR3 has 14 residues. V was shortened by 4 bases and J by 6 bases, with 17 bases between the two germline ends. The V gene's germline CDR1 is SGHNT and CDR2 YYREEE (reference sequence). CDR3 nucleotides: TGTGCCAGCAGCCCATTCGACAGGGAGGCCGAGCAGTACTTC. It encodes CASSPFDREAEQYF.

This clone appeared once. The rearrangement joins TRBV28 to TRBJ1-4, with D uncertain. The CDR3 sequence is 14 residues long. V lost 7 bases and J 10 bases, leaving 19 bases between the germline ends. CDR1 MDHEN and CDR2 SYDVKM come from the germline V gene. The CDR3 sequence is CASTPPGLSGKLFF. CDR3 in DNA: TGTGCCAGCACCCCCCCCGGACTCAGTGGAAAACTGTTTTTT.

The genes are TRBV28 and TRBJ2-5; D ambiguous. Trimming took off 3 bases at V and 5 bases at J, with 13 bases between the two ends. CDR3 size: 14 residues. Germline CDR1 is MDHEN and CDR2 is SYDVKM. CDR3 DNA: TGTGCCAGCAGTTTGAGATTGGGTTGGGAGACCCAGTACTTC. Its protein is CASSLRLGWETQYF.

The chain has TRBV25-1 and TRBJ2-7, with 13 bases that match TRBD2. Germline V lookup: CDR1 MGHDK, CDR2 SYGVNS. The CDR3 totals 16 residues. V shed 6 bases and J 4 bases; nucleotides not matched to a gene: 9. CDR3 amino acids: CASSGAGTSGMYEQYF. The CDR3 nucleotides read TGTGCCAGCAGCGGAGCCGGGACTAGCGGGATGTACGAGCAGTACTTC.

The chain uses TRBV12-2 and TRBJ2-5; no DNA check was done on the table's D call, TRBD2. TRBV12-2 is marked as a pseudogene. This CDR3 contains 16 residues. CDR3 in DNA: TGTGCAAGTCGCACGAAGGGTCTAGCAAATCAAGAGACCCAGTACTTC. Its protein is CASRTKGLANQETQYF.

J is TRBJ2-7 and V is TRBV5-1; maybe TRBD1 (5 bases). Germline V lookup: CDR1 SGHRS, CDR2 YFSETQ. The V gene lost 4 bases and the J gene lost 5 bases, with 16 bases spanning the gap. The CDR3 sequence is 14 residues long. The CDR3 protein is CASSRGSWPNEQYF. The CDR3 bases are TGCGCCAGCAGCAGGGGCTCCTGGCCCAACGAGCAGTACTTC.

V usage is TRBV5-4 and J usage is TRBJ2-7, with 8 bases matching TRBD1. The V gene's germline CDR1 is SGHNT and CDR2 YYREEE (reference sequence). The junction had 11 bases not matched to a gene; V was cut back by 3 bases and J by 6 bases. The CDR3 is 15 amino acids. The CDR3 region is CASSYTPGQAAEQYF. The CDR3 region has the DNA TGTGCCAGCAGCTACACACCGGGACAGGCGGCCGAGCAGTACTTC.

The V and J genes are TRBV18 and TRBJ2-7, with 9 bases lining up with TRBD1. The germline V gene has CDR1 KGHSH and CDR2 LQKENI. This CDR3 is built from 16 residues. V gave up 3 bases and J gave up 7 bases; unmatched junction bases: 13. Written as DNA, the CDR3 is TGTGCCAGCTCACCGGGCGGACAGGGGAGCCAGGGGGAGCAGTACTTC. This translates into CASSPGGQGSQGEQYF.

The rearrangement links TRBV4-1 to TRBJ2-1; no clear D. CDR1 is MGHRA and CDR2 is YSYEKL in the germline V gene. The CDR3 contains 12 residues. Trimming left V 4 bases short and J 9 bases short, with 10 bases between. CDR3 protein: CASSPGEVEQFF. DNA of the CDR3: TGCGCCAGCAGCCCAGGCGAGGTTGAGCAGTTCTTC.

The V call is TRBV7-9, the J call TRBJ1-1; 8 bases are shared with TRBD1. CDR3 length equals 18 residues. The V gene end was trimmed by 6 bases and the J gene end by 3 bases; junction bases not matched to a gene: 18. Germline CDR1 reads SEHNR; CDR2 reads FQNEAQ (reference sequence). In nucleotides, the CDR3 is TGTGCCAGCAGTTCGTCCACACTCTCGACAGGGGCGCACACTGAAGCTTTCTTT. Protein: CASSSSTLSTGAHTEAFF. The full variable domain, rest sourced from reference TRBV7-9 and TRBJ1-1, is DTGVSQNPRHKITKRGQNVTFRCDPISEHNRLYWYRQTLGQGPEFLTYFQNEAQLEKSRLLSDRFSAERPKGSFSTLEIQRTEQGDSAMYLCASSSSTLSTGAHTEAFFGQGTRLTVV.

The V gene is TRBV2, the J gene TRBJ1-3; D is uncertain. Looked up from germline, CDR1 is SNHLY and CDR2 is FYNNEI. The V end lost 2 bases, the J end lost 1 base, and 6 bases lay between the germline ends. The CDR3 is made up of 14 amino acids. This CDR3 reads CASSELKSGNTIYF. In nucleotides, the CDR3 is TGTGCCAGCAGTGAACTCAAATCTGGAAACACCATATATTTT.

The chain has TRBV7-9 and TRBJ2-1, with TRBD2 as a possible D gene (5 bases). Germline V gene data show CDR1 as SEHNR and CDR2 as FQNEAQ (reference sequence). V lost 5 bases to trimming and J lost 12 bases, with 14 bases between them. CDR3 length equals 12 residues. In DNA form, the CDR3 reads TGTGCCAGCAGCGGTACTAGGAGCGTGCAGTTCTTC. Encoded protein: CASSGTRSVQFF.

V gene TRBV27 combines with J gene TRBJ1-1, with D tentatively TRBD1 (5 bases). The CDR3 sequence is 14 residues long. With 2 bases removed from V and 4 bases from J, the gap between germline ends came to 11 bases. Germline loops: CDR1 MNHEY, CDR2 SMNVEV (reference sequence). For the CDR3, the DNA is TGTGCCAGCAGTTTACGTCAGGGTTTCACTGAAGCTTTCTTT. This sequence encodes CASSLRQGFTEAFF.

The gene calls are TRBV5-4 and TRBJ2-7, with TRBD2 as a possible D gene (6 bases). The CDR3 extends over 16 amino acids. Germline-derived CDR1 and CDR2 are SGHNT and YYREEE (reference sequence). V lost 0 bases to trimming and J lost 4 bases, with 17 bases between them. As DNA, the CDR3 is TGTGCCAGCAGCTTGGTCGGTCGCGGGACCGAATACGAGCAGTACTTC. Translation: CASSLVGRGTEYEQYF.

This chain links TRBV5-3 with TRBJ2-3; 10 positions match TRBD2. TRBV5-3 is labeled an ORF, and its function is uncertain. The CDR3 has 18 residues. V dropped 4 bases and J dropped 4; count of bases not matched to a gene: 15. This CDR3 reads CARSRTTSGIRNADTQYF. CDR3 nucleotide sequence: TGTGCCAGAAGCAGGACCACTAGCGGGATAAGAAACGCAGATACGCAGTATTTT.

The V and J genes are TRBV11-2 and TRBJ2-7, with D perhaps assigned TRBD1 or TRBD2 (5 bases each). Trimming shortened V by 0 bases and J by 2 bases, and 11 bases separated the two germline ends. CDR1 is SGHAT and CDR2 is FQNNGV in the germline V gene. The CDR3 loop spans 15 amino acids. CDR3 region: CASSLETGTPYEQYF. CDR3 DNA sequence: TGTGCCAGCAGCTTAGAGACCGGGACCCCCTACGAGCAGTACTTC.

The chain recombines TRBV6-1 with TRBJ2-6; D is ambiguous. This CDR3 comprises 14 residues. V lost 7 bases to trimming and J lost 2 bases, with 9 bases between them. Germline CDR1 and CDR2: MNHNS and SASEGT. In DNA form, the CDR3 reads TGTGCCAGCATGGTGGATCCTGGGGCCAACGTCCTGACTTTC. It is translated as CASMVDPGANVLTF.

V usage is TRBV6-4 and J usage is TRBJ1-1; possibly TRBD1 for D (5 bases). Trimming removed 5 bases at V and 3 bases at J, with 13 bases between. The CDR3 is 14 residues long. The germline CDR1 and CDR2 sequences are MRHNA and SNTAGT. CDR3 protein: CASSTGLDDTEAFF. The DNA of the CDR3 is TGTGCCAGCAGTACGGGACTGGATGACACTGAAGCTTTCTTT.

This chain connects TRBV14 to TRBJ2-1; tentatively, D is TRBD1 (6 bases). The V gene lost 4 bases and the J gene lost 5 bases, with 9 bases spanning the gap. From germline, CDR1 is SGHDN and CDR2 FVKESK. The CDR3 contains 13 residues. CDR3 region: CASSLRTDNEQFF. CDR3 nucleotide sequence: TGTGCCAGCAGCCTCCGGACAGACAATGAGCAGTTCTTC.

The CDR3: CASSVGSYEQYF. CDR3 sequence (DNA): TGTGCCAGCAGCGTAGGGTCCTACGAGCAGTACTTC. This chain connects TRBV7-9 to TRBJ2-7, with D unresolved. V gave up 5 bases and J gave up 1 base, with 6 bases separating them. The CDR3 runs 12 residues. Germline V lookup: CDR1 SEHNR, CDR2 FQNEAQ (reference sequence).

The rearrangement uses TRBV28 and TRBJ2-7; 10 nucleotides line up with TRBD2. CDR1 MDHEN and CDR2 SYDVKM come from the germline V gene. CDR3 length: 13 residues. Trimming removed 6 bases from V and 3 bases from J; junction bases left unmatched: 2. The CDR3 region has the DNA TGTGCCAGCAGGGGGACTAGCGACTACGAGCAGTACTTC. Translating it yields CASRGTSDYEQYF. The variable domain in full, completed from reference TRBV28 and TRBJ2-7, reads DVKVTQSSRYLVKRTGEKVFLECVQDMDHENMFWYRQDPGLGLRLIYFSYDVKMKEKGDIPEGYSVSREKKERFSLILESASTNQTSMYLCASRGTSDYEQYFGPGTRLTVT.

This clone has only a few counts. The genes are TRBV5-4 and TRBJ2-2, with D possibly being TRBD1 (6 bases). The V gene lost 2 bases and the J gene lost 5 bases, with 7 bases spanning the gap. This CDR3 is built from 13 residues. Germline-derived CDR1 and CDR2 are SGHNT and YYREEE (reference sequence). CDR3 amino acids: CASSFTGTGELFF. The CDR3 DNA reads as TGTGCCAGCAGCTTTACAGGGACCGGGGAGCTGTTTTTT.

This clone was detected a few times. This chain links TRBV25-1 with TRBJ2-3; D call uncertain. Germline CDR1 is MGHDK and CDR2 is SYGVNS. The CDR3 runs to 16 residues. V dropped 2 bases and J dropped 5 bases, with 17 bases sitting between them. The CDR3 nucleotides are TGTGCCAGCAGTGAAAAAAACGTTGTGGACCAAGATACGCAGTATTTT. Amino acids: CASSEKNVVDQDTQYF. Supplemented by reference TRBV25-1 and TRBJ2-3, the full variable domain reads EADIYQTPRYLVIGTGKKITLECSQTMGHDKMYWYQQDPGMELHLIHYSYGVNSTEKGDLSSESTVSRIRTEHFPLTLESARPSHTSQYLCASSEKNVVDQDTQYFGPGTRLTVL.

The chain uses TRBV29-1 and TRBJ2-5; 13 bases align to TRBD2. Looked up from germline, CDR1 is SQVTM and CDR2 is ANQGSEA. The V segment lost 0 bases and the J segment 3 bases; nucleotides outside the gene matches: 4. The CDR3 is 16 residues long. Here the CDR3 DNA reads TGCAGCGTTGAAGATTCAGGACTAGCGGGAGAAGAGACCCAGTACTTC. This codes for CSVEDSGLAGEETQYF.

The rearrangement uses TRBV13 and TRBJ1-1; D not certain. CDR3 length equals 14 residues. The germline gives CDR1 PRHDT, CDR2 FYEKMQ (reference sequence). V was trimmed by 3 bases and J by 3 bases, leaving 11 bases between them. DNA of the CDR3: TGTGCCAGCAGCTTCCCACCGGGGTACACTGAAGCTTTCTTT. It codes for CASSFPPGYTEAFF.

This clone was seen ten or more times. The chain recombines TRBV7-9 with TRBJ1-1; unclear D gene. This CDR3 is built from 13 residues. V was pared by 4 bases and J by 0 bases, with 6 bases between. Looked up from germline, CDR1 is SEHNR and CDR2 is FQNEAQ (reference sequence). CDR3 nucleotide sequence: TGTGCCAGCAGCTCGGGATTGAACACTGAAGCTTTCTTT. The encoded protein is CASSSGLNTEAFF.

The chain employs TRBV5-1 and TRBJ2-7, with a tentative D call TRBD1 (5 bases). The CDR3 totals 14 residues. Deletions cut 0 bases from V and 3 bases from J, with 10 bases between. Germline CDR1 SGHRS, CDR2 YFSETQ. CDR3 nucleotides: TGCGCCAGCAGCTTGGCGTCAGGGCACTACGAGCAGTACTTC. Its protein is CASSLASGHYEQYF.

There are a few counts of this clone. This sequence joins TRBV27 and TRBJ1-2, with 8 nucleotides matching TRBD1. V was clipped by 2 bases and J by 8 bases; unmatched bases: 4. Germline V gene lookup returns CDR1 MNHEY and CDR2 SMNVEV (reference sequence). This CDR3 region has 13 residues. Written as DNA, the CDR3 is TGTGCCAGCAGTTTACCAGGGGGCCGGGGCTACACCTTC. Amino acid sequence: CASSLPGGRGYTF.